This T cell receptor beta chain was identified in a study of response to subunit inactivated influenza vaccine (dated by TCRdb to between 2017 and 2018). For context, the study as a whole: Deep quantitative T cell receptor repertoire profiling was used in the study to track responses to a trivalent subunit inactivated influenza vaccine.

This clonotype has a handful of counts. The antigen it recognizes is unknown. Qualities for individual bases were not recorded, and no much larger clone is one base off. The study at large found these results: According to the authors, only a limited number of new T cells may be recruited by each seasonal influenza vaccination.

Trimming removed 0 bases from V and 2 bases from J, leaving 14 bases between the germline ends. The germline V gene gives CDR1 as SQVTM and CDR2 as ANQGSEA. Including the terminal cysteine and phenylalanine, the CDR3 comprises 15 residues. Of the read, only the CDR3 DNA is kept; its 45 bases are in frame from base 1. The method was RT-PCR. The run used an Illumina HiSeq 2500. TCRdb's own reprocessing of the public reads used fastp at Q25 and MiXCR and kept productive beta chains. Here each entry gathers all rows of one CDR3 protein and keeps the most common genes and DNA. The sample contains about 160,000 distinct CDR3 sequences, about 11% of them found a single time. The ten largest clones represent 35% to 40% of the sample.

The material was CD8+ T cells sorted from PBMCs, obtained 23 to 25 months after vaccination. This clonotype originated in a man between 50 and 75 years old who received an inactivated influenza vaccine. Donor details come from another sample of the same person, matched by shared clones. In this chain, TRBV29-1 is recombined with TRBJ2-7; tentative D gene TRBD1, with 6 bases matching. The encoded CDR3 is CSVEEIGDTTYEQYF. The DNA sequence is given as TGCAGCGTTGAAGAAATTGGGGACACAACCTACGAGCAGTACTTC.